The T cell receptor beta chain described here comes from a study of CD8+CD57+ T cells in acquired aplastic anemia. Turning to this clonotype: Its target is not known. One junction end does not reproduce the germline sequence, and a read error may be involved.

Overall study findings and caveats: Patients did not significantly differ from controls in CD8+ Simpson's diversity. About 29 sequences, all CD8+ CDR3, were shared between patients and controls.

Previously, flow cytometry had revealed CD8+CD57+ cell expansion in the patients chosen for sequencing. As a group, the patients uniformly had severe acquired aplastic anemia. The CDR3 runs 14 residues. Germline loops: CDR1 MNHEY, CDR2 SVGAGI. Genomic DNA provided the template from which TCR beta VDJ and CDR3 profiles were obtained. MiXCR, applied by TCRdb to the reads, yields one record per CDR3 protein. The sample lists roughly 120,000 distinct CDR3 sequences, 45% to 60% occurring once. The V call is TRBV6-5, the J call TRBJ1-6; a weak D match, TRBD1 (5 bases). The origin of this receptor is a human donor with aplastic anemia. The sample taken for sequencing was sorted CD4+, CD8+, or CD8+CD57+ T cells (not recorded which) from PBMCs. The CDR3 DNA reads TGTGCCAGCAGTTACCGACAGTTTAATTCACCCCTCTACTTT. It specifies CASSYRQFNSPLYF.